The present T cell receptor (beta chain) was sequenced within a study of spatial heterogeneity in lung cancer. Looked up from germline, CDR1 is SGHRS and CDR2 is YFSETQ. The CDR3 runs to 13 residues. The V and J ends lost 7 bases and 4 bases, in that order; junction bases with no gene match: 4. In its sample, this clonotype was seen many times. MiXCR, run by TCRdb on the 5' RACE reads, gives a single entry per CDR3 protein. This table holds approximately 56,000 distinct CDR3 sequences, roughly 7.4% found once. As for time point: blood at routine non-recurrence follow-up after resection. Unsorted whole RNA samples from tumor, nontumor lung or frozen PBMC were sequenced.

This chain uses TRBV5-1 with TRBJ2-3; 9 bases agree with TRBD2. The receptor was isolated from a female donor with early-stage non-small cell lung cancer. This material consisted of PBMCs, taken at follow-up. CDR3 amino acids: CASAGLASDTQYF. CDR3 sequence (DNA): TGCGCCAGCGCGGGACTAGCTTCAGATACGCAGTATTTT.